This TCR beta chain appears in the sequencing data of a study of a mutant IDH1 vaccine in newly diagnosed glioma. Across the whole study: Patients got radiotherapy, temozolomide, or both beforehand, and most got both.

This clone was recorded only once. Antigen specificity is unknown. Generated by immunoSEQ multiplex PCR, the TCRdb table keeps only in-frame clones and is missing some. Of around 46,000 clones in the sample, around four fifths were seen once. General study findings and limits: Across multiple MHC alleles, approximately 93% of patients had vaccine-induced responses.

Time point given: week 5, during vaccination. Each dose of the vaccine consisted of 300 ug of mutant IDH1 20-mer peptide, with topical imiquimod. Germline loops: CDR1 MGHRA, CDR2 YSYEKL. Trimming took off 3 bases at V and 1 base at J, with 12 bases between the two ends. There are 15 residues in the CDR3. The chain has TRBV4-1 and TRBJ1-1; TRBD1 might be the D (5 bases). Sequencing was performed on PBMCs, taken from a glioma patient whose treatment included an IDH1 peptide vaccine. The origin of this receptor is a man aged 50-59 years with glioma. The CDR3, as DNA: TGCGCCAGCAGCCAGAATAGTGGGGGGAACACTGAAGCTTTCTTT. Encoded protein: CASSQNSGGNTEAFF.